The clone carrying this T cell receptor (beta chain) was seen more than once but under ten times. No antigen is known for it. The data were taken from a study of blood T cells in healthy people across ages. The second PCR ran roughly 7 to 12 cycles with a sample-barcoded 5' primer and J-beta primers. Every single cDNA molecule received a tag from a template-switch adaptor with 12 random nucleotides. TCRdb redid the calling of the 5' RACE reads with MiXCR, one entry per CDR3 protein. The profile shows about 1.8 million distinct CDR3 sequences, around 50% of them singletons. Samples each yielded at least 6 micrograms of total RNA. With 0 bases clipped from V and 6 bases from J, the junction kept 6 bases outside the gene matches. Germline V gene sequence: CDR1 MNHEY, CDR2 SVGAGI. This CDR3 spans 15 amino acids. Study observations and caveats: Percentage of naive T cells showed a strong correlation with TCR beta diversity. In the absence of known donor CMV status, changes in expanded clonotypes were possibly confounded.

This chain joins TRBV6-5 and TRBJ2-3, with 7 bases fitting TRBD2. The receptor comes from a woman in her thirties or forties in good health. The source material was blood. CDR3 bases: TGTGCCAGCAGTTACTCGGCGGGGGTAGGGGATACGCAGTATTTT. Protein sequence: CASSYSAGVGDTQYF.